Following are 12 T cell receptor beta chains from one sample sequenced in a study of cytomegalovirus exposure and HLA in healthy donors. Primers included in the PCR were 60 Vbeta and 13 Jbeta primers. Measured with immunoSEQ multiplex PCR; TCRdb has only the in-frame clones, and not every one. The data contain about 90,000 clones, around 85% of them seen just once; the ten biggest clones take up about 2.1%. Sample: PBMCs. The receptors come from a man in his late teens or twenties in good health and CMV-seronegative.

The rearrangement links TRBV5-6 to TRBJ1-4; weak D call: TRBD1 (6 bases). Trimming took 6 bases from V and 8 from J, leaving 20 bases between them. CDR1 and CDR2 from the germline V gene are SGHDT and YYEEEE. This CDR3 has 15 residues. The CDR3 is CASTLVQGRREKLFF. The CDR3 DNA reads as TGTGCCAGCACCCTTGTACAGGGAAGAAGAGAAAAACTGTTTTTT.

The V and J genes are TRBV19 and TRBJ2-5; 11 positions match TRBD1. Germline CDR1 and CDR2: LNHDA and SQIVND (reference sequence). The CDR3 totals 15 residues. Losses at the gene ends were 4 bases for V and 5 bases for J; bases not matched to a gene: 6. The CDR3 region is CASSTGDRGKETQYF. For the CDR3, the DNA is TGTGCCAGTAGTACGGGGGACAGGGGGAAGGAGACCCAGTACTTC. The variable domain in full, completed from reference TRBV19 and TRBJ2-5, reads DGGITQSPKYLFRKEGQNVTLSCEQNLNHDAMYWYRQDPGQGLRLIYYSQIVNDFQKGDIAEGYSVSREKKESFPLTVTSAQKNPTAFYLCASSTGDRGKETQYFGPGTRLLVL.

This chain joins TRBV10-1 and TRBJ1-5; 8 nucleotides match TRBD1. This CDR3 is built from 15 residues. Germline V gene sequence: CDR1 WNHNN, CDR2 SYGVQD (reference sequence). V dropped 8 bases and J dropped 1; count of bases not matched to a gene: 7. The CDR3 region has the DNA TGCGCCAGCCCCCAGGGGGCTAGGAGCAATCAGCCCCAGCATTTT. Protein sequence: CASPQGARSNQPQHF.

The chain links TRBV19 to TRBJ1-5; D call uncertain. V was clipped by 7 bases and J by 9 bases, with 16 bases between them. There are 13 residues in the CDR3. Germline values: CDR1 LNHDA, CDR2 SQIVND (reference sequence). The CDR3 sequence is CASTPHREAPQHF. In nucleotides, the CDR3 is TGTGCCAGTACCCCCCATAGGGAGGCGCCCCAGCATTTT.

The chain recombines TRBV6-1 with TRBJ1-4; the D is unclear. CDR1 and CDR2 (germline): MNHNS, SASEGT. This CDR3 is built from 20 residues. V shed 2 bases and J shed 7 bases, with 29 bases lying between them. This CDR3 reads CASSEFLSGILRNLVEKLFF. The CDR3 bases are TGTGCCAGCAGTGAATTTTTGTCGGGGATCCTACGCAACTTGGTTGAAAAACTGTTTTTT.

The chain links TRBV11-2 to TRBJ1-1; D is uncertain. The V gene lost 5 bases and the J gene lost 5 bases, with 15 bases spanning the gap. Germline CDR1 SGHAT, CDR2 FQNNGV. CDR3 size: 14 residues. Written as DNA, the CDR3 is TGTGCCAGCAGCCTCACCCGCCTCGGGACTGAAGCTTTCTTT. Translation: CASSLTRLGTEAFF.

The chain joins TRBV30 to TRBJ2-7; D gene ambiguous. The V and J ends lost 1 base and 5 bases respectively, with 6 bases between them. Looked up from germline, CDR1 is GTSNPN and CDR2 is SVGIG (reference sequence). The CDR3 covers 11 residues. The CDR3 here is CAWSGLHEQYF. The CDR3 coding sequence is TGTGCCTGGAGTGGGCTGCACGAGCAGTACTTC.

The CDR3 is CASSFRRSDTQYF. In DNA, the CDR3 is TGTGCCAGCAGTTTCCGGAGGTCAGATACGCAGTATTTT. V usage is TRBV28 and J usage is TRBJ2-3; maybe TRBD2 (5 bases). CDR3 length: 13 residues. V dropped 3 bases and J dropped 4 bases, with 8 bases sitting between them. CDR1 is MDHEN, CDR2 SYDVKM, per germline.

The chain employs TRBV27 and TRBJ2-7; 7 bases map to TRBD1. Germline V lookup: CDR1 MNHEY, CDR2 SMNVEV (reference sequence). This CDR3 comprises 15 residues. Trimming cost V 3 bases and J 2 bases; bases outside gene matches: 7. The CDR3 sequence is CASSLLGQGAYEQYF. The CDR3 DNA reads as TGTGCCAGCAGTTTGTTAGGGCAGGGGGCCTACGAGCAGTACTTC.

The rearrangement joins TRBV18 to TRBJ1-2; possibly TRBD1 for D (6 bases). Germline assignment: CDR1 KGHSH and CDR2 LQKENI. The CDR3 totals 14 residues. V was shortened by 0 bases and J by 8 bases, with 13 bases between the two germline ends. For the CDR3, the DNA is TGTGCCAGCTCACCACCTGGGGGCGCTTGGGGCTACACCTTC. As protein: CASSPPGGAWGYTF.

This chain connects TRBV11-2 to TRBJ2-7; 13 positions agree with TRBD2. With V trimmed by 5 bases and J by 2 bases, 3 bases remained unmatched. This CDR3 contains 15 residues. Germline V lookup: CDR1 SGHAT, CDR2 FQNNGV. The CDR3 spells CASSGTSGTPYEQYF. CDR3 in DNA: TGTGCCAGCAGCGGGACTAGCGGGACTCCCTACGAGCAGTACTTC.

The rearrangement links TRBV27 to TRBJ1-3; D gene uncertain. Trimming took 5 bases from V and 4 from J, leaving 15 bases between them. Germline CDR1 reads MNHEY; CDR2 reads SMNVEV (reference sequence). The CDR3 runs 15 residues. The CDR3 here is CASSRTAGAGNTIYF. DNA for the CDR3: TGTGCCAGCAGTCGAACAGCCGGCGCCGGAAACACCATATATTTT.